This passage covers 10 T cell receptor beta chains from one sample sequenced in a study of T cells expressing NK-cell markers. With the 5' RACE reads reprocessed, TCRdb shows one record per CDR3 protein and no DNA. The sample totals about 460,000 distinct CDR3 sequences. The material sequenced was blood T cells: a sorted CD56 or NKG2C T cell subset, CD4+ or CD8+ T cells, or bulk PBMC T cells (not recorded which). These receptor sequences come from a woman aged 45-60 years in good health.

This chain links TRBV10-2 with TRBJ1-2. CDR3 length equals 14 residues. Germline lookup yields CDR1 WSHSY and CDR2 SAAADI. CDR3: CASSPIPDNYGYTF.

This rearrangement joins TRBV12-3 or TRBV12-4 to TRBJ2-1; without DNA, the TCRdb call of TRBD2 cannot be checked. This CDR3 contains 13 residues. The CDR3 reads CAPKPGVSDEQFF.

The chain joins TRBV6-6 to TRBJ2-2; TCRdb proposes TRBD2, but this gene call is untestable without DNA. The CDR3 runs to 16 residues. Germline V gene sequence: CDR1 MNHNY, CDR2 SVGAGI (reference sequence). The CDR3 spells CASSYPGTGNTGELFF.

The rearrangement links TRBV18 to TRBJ1-1; TCRdb's D gene call, TRBD1, goes unchecked for lack of DNA. Per germline, CDR1 KGHSH and CDR2 LQKENI. CDR3 length: 14 residues. The CDR3 loop is CASLLKTANTEAFF.

The rearrangement links TRBV21-1 to TRBJ1-1. TRBV21-1 is a pseudogene locus. The CDR3 consists of 14 residues. CDR3 residues: CASSAFRRDTEAFF.

The rearrangement uses TRBV29-1 and TRBJ1-5; with no DNA, the TCRdb D assignment of TRBD1 cannot be verified. From germline, CDR1 is SQVTM and CDR2 ANQGSEA. CDR3 length: 12 residues. This CDR3 reads CSIRDGNQPQHF.

The chain couples TRBV4-2 to TRBJ2-5; TCRdb calls TRBD2, which cannot be checked without DNA. Germline lookup yields CDR1 LGHNA and CDR2 YNFKEQ. The CDR3 is 16 amino acids. CDR3 residues: CASSQEIRAGRETQYF.

V gene TRBV12-3 or TRBV12-4 combines with J gene TRBJ2-2; with no DNA, the TCRdb D assignment of TRBD1 cannot be verified. The CDR3 spans 15 residues. CDR3 sequence: CASSLVGGAPGELFF.

V is TRBV7-8 and J is TRBJ1-1; TCRdb's assignment of TRBD1 cannot be checked, as there is no DNA. The length of the CDR3 is 17 residues. The germline gives CDR1 SGHVS, CDR2 FQNEAQ. Here the CDR3 reads CASSWRYRDRDNTEAFF.

The chain combines TRBV7-9 with TRBJ2-5; there is no DNA to check the TCRdb D call of TRBD2. This CDR3 is 15 amino acids long. Looked up from germline, CDR1 is SEHNR and CDR2 is FQNEAQ (reference sequence). The CDR3 spells CASSDLAGAGETQYF.